The rows below give T cell receptor beta chains drawn from one sample of a study of shared clonotypes between healthy human individuals. Data came from immunoSEQ multiplex PCR; TCRdb stores just in-frame clones and leaves some out. The table records about 2 million clones, about 95% of them present only once. The source material was naive CD8+ T cells sorted from blood. The receptors stem from a man aged 18-30 years in good health. Both conserved end residues are part of each CDR3. A D gene is named only where the DNA matches it firmly. Where a row states a size, it is once, few, many or the class of an expanded clone; other rows omit it.

V: TRBV5-6; J: TRBJ1-2; size: NA; D: TRBD1; CDR3: CASSSDPGQGHYGYTF; DNA: TGTGCCAGCAGCTCAGACCCCGGACAGGGTCACTATGGCTACACCTTC
V: TRBV27; J: TRBJ2-1; size: NA; D: NA; CDR3: CASSSIAVSSYNEQFF; DNA: TGTGCCAGCAGTTCAATAGCGGTTAGCTCCTACAATGAGCAGTTCTTC
V: TRBV27; J: TRBJ2-1; size: NA; D: NA; CDR3: CASSPPPRQFF; DNA: TGTGCCAGCAGTCCACCGCCGAGGCAGTTCTTC
V: TRBV6-5; J: TRBJ1-1; size: NA; D: NA; CDR3: CASSYSIWGTEAFF; DNA: TGTGCCAGCAGTTACTCGATTTGGGGGACTGAAGCTTTCTTT
V: TRBV30; J: TRBJ1-5; size: NA; D: NA; CDR3: CAWSQRTDQPQHF; DNA: TGTGCCTGGAGTCAGAGGACGGATCAGCCCCAGCACTTT
V: TRBV27; J: TRBJ2-1; size: NA; D: NA; CDR3: CASSSILATGYNEQFF; DNA: TGTGCCAGCAGTTCCATACTAGCCACTGGCTACAATGAGCAGTTCTTC
V: TRBV30; J: TRBJ2-1; size: NA; D: TRBD2; CDR3: CALLAETYNEQFF; DNA: TGTGCCTTACTAGCGGAGACTTACAATGAGCAGTTCTTC
V: TRBV4-1; J: TRBJ2-7; size: NA; D: NA; CDR3: CASSPAFPGASYEQYF; DNA: TGCGCCAGCAGTCCCGCCTTCCCGGGTGCCTCCTACGAGCAGTACTTC
V: TRBV6-5; J: TRBJ2-1; size: once; D: TRBD1; CDR3: CASSIWTGNNEQFF; DNA: TGTGCCAGCAGTATCTGGACAGGGAACAATGAGCAGTTCTTC
V: TRBV27; J: TRBJ2-5; size: NA; D: TRBD2; CDR3: CASSSGLAGAAAETQYF; DNA: TGTGCCAGCAGTTCCGGACTAGCGGGGGCCGCGGCGGAGACCCAGTACTTC
V: TRBV10-1; J: TRBJ2-7; size: NA; D: NA; CDR3: CASSEALLGEQYF; DNA: TGCGCCAGCAGTGAGGCACTACTTGGGGAGCAGTACTTC
V: TRBV9; J: TRBJ2-7; size: NA; D: TRBD2; CDR3: CASSVSGSGSYEQYF; DNA: TGTGCCAGCAGCGTTAGCGGGAGCGGGTCCTACGAGCAGTACTTC
V: TRBV29-1; J: TRBJ1-1; size: NA; D: NA; CDR3: CSVNRDMNTEAFF; DNA: TGCAGCGTTAACAGGGACATGAACACTGAAGCTTTCTTT